This T cell receptor beta chain is from a study of spatial heterogeneity in lung cancer. Study overall: Each time, sequencing found more beta-chain sequences than alpha-chain sequences. Study outcomes and limitations: Tumors with more nonsynonymous mutations had more expanded intratumoral alpha and beta TCRs.

TCR cDNA molecules each carried a unique molecular identifier. MiXCR, run by TCRdb on the 5' RACE reads, gives a single entry per CDR3 protein. The sample has fewer than 4,000 distinct CDR3 sequences, under 15% seen once; the top ten hold 23%. This clonotype counts as medium-sized. Its antigen is currently unknown. In a library made to pick up alpha chains, this beta chain is a stray read with a size that means little. Specified time point: sample taken at primary tumor resection. The donor group consisted of 72 patients who had untreated, early-stage non-small cell lung cancer. Whole RNA obtained from tumor, nontumor lung or frozen PBMC underwent sequencing without sorting. The specimen was lung tumor tissue, collected at surgery. The TCR sequence derives from a female donor with early-stage non-small cell lung cancer.

The CDR3 is CASSKPGTGNYGYTF. CDR3 DNA sequence: TGTGCCAGCAGTAAACCCGGGACAGGGAACTATGGCTACACCTTC. V is TRBV6-5 and J is TRBJ1-2; 9 bases map to TRBD1. The germline gives CDR1 MNHEY, CDR2 SVGAGI. V was pared by 5 bases and J by 2 bases, with 6 bases of the junction left unmatched. CDR3 length: 15 residues.